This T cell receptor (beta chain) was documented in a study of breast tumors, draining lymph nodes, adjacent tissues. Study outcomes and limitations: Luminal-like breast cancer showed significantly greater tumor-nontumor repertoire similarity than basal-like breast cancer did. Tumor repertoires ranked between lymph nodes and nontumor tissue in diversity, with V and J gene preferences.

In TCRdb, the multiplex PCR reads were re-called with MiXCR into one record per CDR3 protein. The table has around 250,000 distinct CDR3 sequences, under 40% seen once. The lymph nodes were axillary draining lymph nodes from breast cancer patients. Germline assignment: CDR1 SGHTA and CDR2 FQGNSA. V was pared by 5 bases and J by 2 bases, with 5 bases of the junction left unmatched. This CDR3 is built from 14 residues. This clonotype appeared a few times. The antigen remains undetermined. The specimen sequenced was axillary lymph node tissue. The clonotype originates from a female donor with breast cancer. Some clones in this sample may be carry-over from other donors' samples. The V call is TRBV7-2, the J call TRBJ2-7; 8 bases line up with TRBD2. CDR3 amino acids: CASSRRGETYEQYF. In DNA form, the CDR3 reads TGTGCCAGCAGCCGGCGGGGGGAGACCTACGAGCAGTACTTC.